These 12 T cell receptor beta chains were sequenced from one sample in a study of blood T cells in healthy people across ages (dated by TCRdb to 2014 to 2015). The library was made by 5' RACE. Sequencer: Illumina HiSeq 2500. A second roughly 6 to 12 cycle PCR used a sample-barcoded 5' primer and a J-beta primer mix. The public reads were reprocessed in TCRdb via fastp at Q25 and MiXCR, keeping in-frame beta chains. Each entry merges the rows of one CDR3 protein and shows their most common DNA and genes. This sample holds approximately 700,000 distinct CDR3 sequences; around 32% were observed only once. The ten biggest clones cover about 16% of the sample. The sequenced sample was blood. The receptor set was obtained from an elderly woman in good health. Donor details come from another sample of the same person, matched by shared clones.

The chain carries TRBV5-5 and TRBJ1-6; a possible D gene is TRBD1 (5 bases). V lost 7 bases to trimming and J lost 0 bases, with 20 bases between them. The V gene's germline CDR1 is SGHKS and CDR2 YYEKEE (reference sequence). CDR3 length: 18 amino acids. The CDR3 sequence: CASQEGLGPGSYNSPLHF. The CDR3 bases are TGTGCCAGCCAAGAGGGGTTGGGACCGGGCTCCTATAATTCACCCCTCCACTTT. Filled out from reference TRBV5-5 and TRBJ1-6, the complete variable domain reads DAGVTQSPTHLIKTRGQQVTLRCSPISGHKSVSWYQQVLGQGPQFIFQYYEKEERGRGNFPDRFSARQFPNYSSELNVNALLLGDSALYLCASQEGLGPGSYNSPLHFGNGTRLTVT.

This clonotype has a count of ten or more. The rearrangement links TRBV2 to TRBJ2-1; 9 nucleotides line up with TRBD2. The CDR3 is 15 amino acids. Per the germline V gene, CDR1 is SNHLY and CDR2 is FYNNEI. Trimming removed 6 bases from V and 3 bases from J; junction bases left unmatched: 6. The CDR3 protein is CASRPLAGSYNEQFF. The CDR3 coding sequence is TGTGCCAGCAGACCCCTAGCGGGGAGCTACAATGAGCAGTTCTTC.

V is TRBV7-2 and J is TRBJ1-1; tentatively, D is TRBD1 (5 bases). Germline CDR1 reads SGHTA; CDR2 reads FQGNSA. The CDR3 runs to 15 residues. V was pared by 5 bases and J by 5 bases, with 18 bases between. The chain's CDR3 is CASSLPGGAATEAFF. CDR3 coding DNA: TGTGCCAGCAGCCTCCCCGGCGGGGCTGCGACTGAAGCTTTCTTT.

This clonotype was counted ten times or more. The chain carries TRBV28 and TRBJ2-5; tentatively, D is TRBD1 (5 bases). Trimming took 6 bases from V and 5 from J, leaving 16 bases between them. This CDR3 contains 14 residues. Germline loops: CDR1 MDHEN, CDR2 SYDVKM. The CDR3 DNA reads as TGTGCCAGCAGCACCCCGACAGTGGAGGAGACCCAGTACTTC. Translating it yields CASSTPTVEETQYF.

About this clonotype: A much larger clone differs by one base, so this may be a read error. The chain has TRBV10-3 and TRBJ2-5; no reliable D call. Trimming removed 6 bases at V and 5 bases at J, with 16 bases between. Germline V lookup: CDR1 ENHRY, CDR2 SYGVKD. This CDR3 has 14 residues. The CDR3 spells CAIRVGTDPETQYF. The CDR3 DNA follows: TGTGCCATCAGGGTAGGTACAGATCCGGAGACCCAGTACTTC.

This clonotype was seen many times. This chain connects TRBV6-1 to TRBJ2-7; 11 bases are a match to TRBD2. Germline V lookup: CDR1 MNHNS, CDR2 SASEGT. CDR3 length: 14 residues. V lost 2 bases, J lost 4 bases, and 1 base stayed unmatched. CDR3 nucleotides: TGTGCCAGCAGTGAAACTAGCGGGGGATACGAGCAGTACTTC. Translation: CASSETSGGYEQYF.

This clonotype was counted ten times or more. The chain couples TRBV6-1 to TRBJ2-6; D call uncertain. The CDR3 is made up of 17 amino acids. Germline V gene sequence: CDR1 MNHNS, CDR2 SASEGT. V was cut by 4 bases and J by 0 bases, with 13 bases left in between. DNA for the CDR3: TGTGCCAGCAGTGGGAGCCCCCAGCTCTCTGGGGCCAACGTCCTGACTTTC. Translated: CASSGSPQLSGANVLTF.

Turning to this clonotype: A single base separates this from a much larger clone, so it may be a read error. The rearrangement links TRBV20-1 to TRBJ1-4, with D tentatively TRBD1 (5 bases). This CDR3 contains 13 residues. CDR1 is DFQATT and CDR2 is SNEGSKA in the germline V gene (reference sequence). For the CDR3, the DNA is TGCTCCCAGAAGGGGCAAGGGGATGAAGAACTGTTTTTT. Amino acids: CSQKGQGDEELFF.

The chain links TRBV20-1 to TRBJ2-3; D gene ambiguous. Germline values: CDR1 DFQATT, CDR2 SNEGSKA (reference sequence). V lost 5 bases, J lost 5 bases, and 23 bases lay in between. The CDR3 runs to 16 residues. Here the CDR3 DNA reads TGCAGTGCTTTTCCCCTGAGGCTCCTAGGTGGAGATACGCAGTATTTT. Translated: CSAFPLRLLGGDTQYF.

There are many counts of this clonotype. CDR3 loop: CAWSVRGGLNEQFF. CDR3 sequence (DNA): TGTGCCTGGAGTGTACGCGGGGGACTCAATGAGCAGTTCTTC. The rearrangement uses TRBV30 and TRBJ2-1, with 7 bases identical to TRBD2. The germline V gene has CDR1 GTSNPN and CDR2 SVGIG (reference sequence). The CDR3 is 14 residues long. Unmatched junction bases numbered 5, after V lost 0 bases and J lost 6 bases.

This clonotype was seen a handful of times. The CDR3 sequence is CASTIRAESSYEQYF. CDR3 DNA: TGTGCCAGTACCATCCGGGCAGAGAGCTCCTACGAGCAGTACTTC. This chain joins TRBV19 and TRBJ2-7; D is unclear. V was trimmed by 7 bases and J by 0 bases, leaving 16 bases between them. Looked up from germline, CDR1 is LNHDA and CDR2 is SQIVND (reference sequence). The CDR3 is 15 residues long.

This clonotype was found a few times. CDR3 in DNA: TGTGCCAGCAGTAAGGAGGGGAACGGGGGTCAGCCCCAGCATTTT. Translating gives CASSKEGNGGQPQHF. The rearrangement links TRBV2 to TRBJ1-5, with TRBD1 as a possible D gene (5 bases). The V end lost 5 bases, the J end lost 6 bases, and 17 bases lay between the germline ends. Germline V gene data show CDR1 as SNHLY and CDR2 as FYNNEI. CDR3 length equals 15 residues. The variable domain in full, with the rest retrieved from reference TRBV2 and TRBJ1-5, is EPEVTQTPSHQVTQMGQEVILRCVPISNHLYFYWYRQILGQKVEFLVSFYNNEISEKSEIFDDQFSVERPDGSNFTLKIRSTKLEDSAMYFCASSKEGNGGQPQHFGDGTRLSIL.